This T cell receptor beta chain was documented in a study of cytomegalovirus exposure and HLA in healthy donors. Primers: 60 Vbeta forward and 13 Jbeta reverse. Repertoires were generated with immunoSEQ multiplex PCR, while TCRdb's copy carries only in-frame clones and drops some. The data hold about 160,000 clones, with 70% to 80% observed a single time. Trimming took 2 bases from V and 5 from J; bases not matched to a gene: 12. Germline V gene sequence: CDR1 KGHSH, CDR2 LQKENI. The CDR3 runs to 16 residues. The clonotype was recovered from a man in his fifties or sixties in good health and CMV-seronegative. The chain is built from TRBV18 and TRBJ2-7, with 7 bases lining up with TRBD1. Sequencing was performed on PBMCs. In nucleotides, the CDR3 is TGTGCCAGCTCACCAACGGGACAGCAAGGGATCCACGAGCAGTACTTC. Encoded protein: CASSPTGQQGIHEQYF.